The clone carrying this T cell receptor beta chain turned up a few times. Its target is not known. The sample originates from a study of blood T cells in healthy people across ages. Germline CDR1 and CDR2: DFQATT and SNEGSKA (reference sequence). This CDR3 contains 15 residues. Findings of the study overall: Long-lived donors had more naive CD4+ cells and higher diversity than aged donors.

A second about 7 to 11 cycle PCR used barcoded and J-beta primers. From each sample, at least 3 million paired-end reads containing CDR3 were obtained. Using its own MiXCR run on the 5' RACE reads, TCRdb lists one record per CDR3 protein. The table records hundreds of thousands of distinct CDR3 sequences, around 24% of them present only once. This same sample was also taken into another study, of T cells of mothers and their children. That study adds: TCR recombination output is shaped by thymic selection similarly in related and unrelated pairs. Clones that were microchimeric and persistent were not detected among T cells.

The rearrangement joins TRBV20-1 to TRBJ2-5, with TRBD2 identical over 11 bases. The J call may be mistaken, given a closer DNA end match to TRBJ2-7. This receptor was obtained from a boy younger than 18 in good health. Sequences were obtained from blood. The CDR3 here is CSARAISGRASEQYF. The CDR3 nucleotides are TGCAGTGCTAGGGCCATTAGCGGGAGGGCGAGCGAGCAGTACTTC.